The 29 T cell receptor beta chains presented below share a single source sample, sequenced in a study of Graves' ophthalmopathy and Graves' hyperthyroidism. Using RNA transcripts, the TCR beta CDR3 regions were amplified. RT-PCR with HTBI primers came first, then second-round multiplex PCR. TCRdb processed the multiplex PCR reads anew with MiXCR; each CDR3 protein has one entry. This table holds about 220,000 distinct CDR3 sequences, around a fifth found once. The sequenced material came from peripheral blood. All receptors come from a woman aged 45-60 years with Graves' ophthalmopathy.

The chain is built from TRBV19 and TRBJ1-1; D is undetermined. V lost 5 bases to trimming and J lost 3 bases, with 13 bases between them. This CDR3 spans 14 amino acids. CDR1 is LNHDA and CDR2 is SQIVND in the germline V gene (reference sequence). The DNA for the CDR3 is TGTGCCAGTAGTGCCCCTCCTCCTCACACTGAAGCTTTCTTT. It yields the protein CASSAPPPHTEAFF.

The chain couples TRBV7-8 to TRBJ2-5; tentative D call: TRBD2 (6 bases). Germline V gene lookup returns CDR1 SGHVS and CDR2 FQNEAQ. The V gene lost 0 bases and the J gene lost 5 bases, with 16 bases spanning the gap. CDR3 size: 16 residues. Written as DNA, the CDR3 is TGTGCCAGCAGCTTAGCCGGGACGCTCGGAGGGGAGACCCAGTACTTC. This encodes CASSLAGTLGGETQYF.

In regard to this clonotype: As the CDR3 is not closed by the conserved phenylalanine or tryptophan, this likely results from a read error. This chain uses TRBV5-1 with TRBJ2-2; weak D call: TRBD1 (6 bases). This CDR3 comprises 14 residues. V lost 5 bases and J lost 4, with 12 bases in between. Germline-derived CDR1 and CDR2 are SGHRS and YFSETQ. The CDR3 loop reads CASRTGPGTGELFL. The CDR3 DNA reads TGCGCCAGCAGAACAGGGCCAGGCACCGGGGAGCTGTTTCTT.

This clonotype occurred many times. The rearrangement links TRBV18 to TRBJ1-5; D is unclear. Germline V gives CDR1 KGHSH, CDR2 LQKENI. The V end lost 3 bases, the J end lost 6 bases, and 15 bases lay between the germline ends. This CDR3 comprises 15 residues. The CDR3: CASSPTEGGSQPQHF. In nucleotides, the CDR3 is TGTGCCAGCTCACCGACGGAGGGAGGGAGTCAGCCCCAGCATTTT.

In its sample, this clonotype was seen many times. V is TRBV6-1 and J is TRBJ2-2; 8 nucleotides line up with TRBD2. Germline assignment: CDR1 MNHNS and CDR2 SASEGT. With 6 bases clipped from V and 2 bases from J, the junction kept 2 bases outside the gene matches. CDR3 length: 14 amino acids. The CDR3, as DNA: TGTGCCAGCAGACTAGCGGAAAACACCGGGGAGCTGTTTTTT. The encoded protein is CASRLAENTGELFF.

This clonotype was counted many times. The V call is TRBV20-1, the J call TRBJ1-1; no clear D. Germline V gene lookup returns CDR1 DFQATT and CDR2 SNEGSKA (reference sequence). Trimming cost V 3 bases and J 8 bases, with 7 bases left between them. There are 10 residues in the CDR3. The CDR3 sequence is CSAREEEAFF. The CDR3 nucleotides read TGCAGTGCTAGGGAGGAGGAAGCTTTCTTT.

This clonotype was recorded many times. The chain employs TRBV7-2 and TRBJ1-2; a weak D match, TRBD1 (6 bases). The CDR3 has 13 amino acids. V lost 2 bases and J 9 bases, leaving 13 bases between the germline ends. The germline V gene has CDR1 SGHTA and CDR2 FQGNSA. The CDR3 DNA follows: TGTGCCAGCAGCTTACCAGGGGAAAGCCGCTACACCTTC. Translated, it gives CASSLPGESRYTF.

V gene TRBV11-1 combines with J gene TRBJ2-4, with 14 bases that match TRBD2. CDR1 and CDR2 (germline): SGHAT, FQDESV (reference sequence). The CDR3 contains 19 residues. Trimming removed 0 bases from V and 6 bases from J; junction bases left unmatched: 10. CDR3 protein: CASSLAGTSGSPYGNIQYF. In nucleotides, the CDR3 is TGTGCCAGCAGCTTAGCAGGGACTAGCGGGAGCCCGTACGGAAACATTCAGTACTTC.

Ten or more counts support this clonotype. CDR3 nucleotide sequence: TGTGCCAGCAGTTCGGGGACTACGGATACGCAGTATTTT. This gives the protein CASSSGTTDTQYF. The chain is built from TRBV28 and TRBJ2-3; 7 bases map to TRBD2. Germline values: CDR1 MDHEN, CDR2 SYDVKM. J was trimmed by 6 bases and V by 4 bases; bases with no gene match: 4. CDR3 length equals 13 residues.

DNA for the CDR3: TGTGCCAGCAGTTTAGATCCAGGGGAAGGCGAGCAGTACTTC. Protein: CASSLDPGEGEQYF. This chain joins TRBV12-3 or TRBV12-4 and TRBJ2-7; D perhaps matches TRBD1 (6 bases). The CDR3 loop spans 14 amino acids. V lost 1 base to trimming and J lost 6 bases, with 13 bases between them.

This clonotype was counted ten times or more. This sequence joins TRBV20-1 and TRBJ2-5; no firm D call. V lost 3 bases to trimming and J lost 3 bases, with 8 bases between them. Germline CDR1 is DFQATT and CDR2 is SNEGSKA (reference sequence). The length of the CDR3 is 12 residues. CDR3: CSARDGEETQYF. CDR3 bases: TGCAGTGCTAGGGACGGAGAAGAGACCCAGTACTTC.

This clonotype was detected only a few times. The rearrangement joins TRBV30 to TRBJ2-7; D possibly corresponds to TRBD1 (5 bases). CDR3 length: 15 residues. V was shortened by 2 bases and J by 5 bases, with 19 bases between the two germline ends. Germline V lookup: CDR1 GTSNPN, CDR2 SVGIG (reference sequence). The CDR3 sequence: CAWSYRQNSNDEQYF. The CDR3 DNA follows: TGTGCCTGGAGTTATAGACAGAACTCGAATGACGAGCAGTACTTC.

This clonotype was picked up many times. DNA of the CDR3: TGTGCCAGCAGGAGACAGGGGAAGAACACTGAAGCTTTCTTT. It translates to CASRRQGKNTEAFF. This rearrangement joins TRBV12-3 or TRBV12-4 to TRBJ1-1, with TRBD1 matching over 8 bases. The CDR3 covers 14 residues. V gave up 6 bases and J gave up 1 base; unmatched junction bases: 4.

The sample holds many counts of this clonotype. The V call is TRBV29-1, the J call TRBJ1-1; no firm D call. The germline CDR1 and CDR2 sequences are SQVTM and ANQGSEA. CDR3 length: 13 amino acids. V was shortened by 3 bases and J by 5 bases, with 13 bases between the two germline ends. The CDR3 is CSVDPLQGTEAFF. In DNA form, the CDR3 reads TGCAGCGTTGACCCCCTTCAAGGGACTGAAGCTTTCTTT.

V and J are TRBV7-2 and TRBJ2-5; unclear D gene. Germline assignment: CDR1 SGHTA and CDR2 FQGNSA. The CDR3 loop spans 15 amino acids. Trimming shortened V by 5 bases and J by 7 bases, and 20 bases separated the two germline ends. CDR3 in amino acids: CASSPRRGRSGTQYF. DNA for the CDR3: TGTGCCAGCAGCCCTAGGAGAGGCAGGTCGGGGACCCAGTACTTC.

J is TRBJ2-4 and V is TRBV5-1; a possible D gene is TRBD1 (5 bases). The V and J ends lost 0 bases and 1 base respectively, with 11 bases between them. From germline, CDR1 is SGHRS and CDR2 YFSETQ. The CDR3 loop spans 16 amino acids. Written as DNA, the CDR3 is TGCGCCAGCAGCTTGGGACAGCCCGGGGCCAAAAACATTCAGTACTTC. It translates to CASSLGQPGAKNIQYF.

At least ten counts were recorded for this clonotype. This chain connects TRBV7-2 to TRBJ1-5; D call uncertain. The CDR3 consists of 13 residues. From germline, CDR1 is SGHTA and CDR2 FQGNSA. Trimming cost V 5 bases and J 1 base, with 6 bases left between them. CDR3 in DNA: TGTGCCAGCAGCCCTTGGAGCAATCAGCCCCAGCATTTT. It encodes CASSPWSNQPQHF.

This CDR3 is CATSDGGYNQPQHF. The CDR3 DNA is TGTGCCACCAGTGATGGAGGATACAATCAGCCCCAGCATTTT. V usage is TRBV24-1 and J usage is TRBJ1-5; no definite D call. This CDR3 is 14 amino acids long. Germline loops: CDR1 KGHDR, CDR2 SFDVKD. The V gene lost 3 bases and the J gene lost 3 bases, with 8 bases spanning the gap.

This clonotype showed up many times. CDR3 sequence: CASSTRQGGYEQYF. Written as DNA, the CDR3 is TGTGCCAGCAGTACCCGACAGGGCGGGTACGAGCAGTACTTC. The chain recombines TRBV27 with TRBJ2-7, with 7 bases matching TRBD1. This CDR3 is built from 14 residues. Germline CDR1 reads MNHEY; CDR2 reads SMNVEV (reference sequence). V shed 5 bases and J 4 bases; nucleotides not matched to a gene: 8.

The CDR3 spells CASTDGGRVPTGELFF. The CDR3, as DNA: TGTGCCAGCACGGACGGCGGGAGGGTCCCCACCGGGGAGCTGTTTTTT. This chain joins TRBV11-1 and TRBJ2-2, with 9 bases fitting TRBD2. V lost 7 bases and J lost 4; bases outside the gene matches: 10. Germline lookup yields CDR1 SGHAT and CDR2 FQDESV (reference sequence). This CDR3 has 16 amino acids.

This clonotype was seen at least ten times. This rearrangement joins TRBV7-9 to TRBJ1-2, with a tentative D call TRBD1 (5 bases). Germline assignment: CDR1 SEHNR and CDR2 FQNEAQ (reference sequence). The ends were cut back, 0 bases at V and 8 bases at J, with 16 bases in the middle. The CDR3 runs 15 residues. CDR3: CASSLAGTFPRGYTF. The CDR3 DNA sequence: TGTGCCAGCAGCTTAGCAGGGACCTTTCCACGCGGCTACACCTTC.

This clonotype appeared a few times. The V and J genes are TRBV29-1 and TRBJ2-3; 12 bases agree with TRBD1. CDR1 and CDR2 from the germline V gene are SQVTM and ANQGSEA. After removal of 4 bases from V and 2 bases from J, the junction contained 4 bases not matched to a gene. The CDR3 loop spans 15 amino acids. The CDR3 coding sequence is TGCAGCGTTGCCGGGACAGGGGGCTTCACAGATACGCAGTATTTT. Protein sequence: CSVAGTGGFTDTQYF.

Only a few counts were recorded for this clonotype. The junction and the germline gene differ at one end; a read error may be behind it. CDR3 in amino acids: CARSLGERETQYF. In DNA form, the CDR3 reads TGTGCCAGAAGTTTAGGGGAACGAGAGACTCAGTACTTC. The chain links TRBV12-3 or TRBV12-4 to TRBJ2-5; D is possibly TRBD1 (5 bases). This CDR3 is built from 13 residues.

The chain has TRBV5-1 and TRBJ1-1; D is unresolved. Trimming took off 0 bases at V and 1 base at J, with 7 bases between the two ends. Germline V gene data show CDR1 as SGHRS and CDR2 as YFSETQ. The CDR3 loop spans 14 amino acids. CDR3 bases: TGCGCCAGCAGCTTGGACTACCAGAACACTGAAGCTTTCTTT. This translates into CASSLDYQNTEAFF.

This clonotype was found many times. V is TRBV6-1 and J is TRBJ1-3; D is unresolved. Germline V gene data show CDR1 as MNHNS and CDR2 as SASEGT. Trimming shortened V by 6 bases and J by 0 bases, and 6 bases separated the two germline ends. The CDR3 spans 13 residues. The CDR3 nucleotides are TGTGCCAGCAGGATAGACTCTGGAAACACCATATATTTT. This gives the protein CASRIDSGNTIYF.

The table lists this clonotype with many counts. J is TRBJ1-5 and V is TRBV20-1; D is perhaps TRBD1 (5 bases). Trimming shortened V by 3 bases and J by 6 bases, and 15 bases separated the two germline ends. Germline CDR1 is DFQATT and CDR2 is SNEGSKA (reference sequence). The CDR3 consists of 14 residues. The chain's CDR3 is CSASLGGGGQPQHF. The CDR3 DNA follows: TGCAGTGCTAGTCTCGGCGGGGGAGGTCAGCCCCAGCATTTT.

The sample holds many counts of this clonotype. This sequence joins TRBV20-1 and TRBJ1-2, with TRBD1 as a possible D gene (6 bases). CDR3 length: 14 residues. CDR1 is DFQATT and CDR2 is SNEGSKA in the germline V gene (reference sequence). V lost 3 bases to trimming and J lost 4 bases, with 15 bases between them. The CDR3 bases are TGCAGTGCTAGGGCGACAATAGGGGGCTATGGCTACACCTTC. Its protein is CSARATIGGYGYTF.

This clonotype was seen a single time. This sequence joins TRBV5-1 and TRBJ1-2, with TRBD1 as a possible D gene (5 bases). The CDR3 totals 15 residues. Between the trimmed V and J ends, which lost 0 bases and 4 bases, there was a span of 13 bases. CDR1 is SGHRS, CDR2 YFSETQ, per germline. CDR3 sequence (DNA): TGCGCCAGCAGCTTGGGGACATACGGAGGCTATGGCTACACCTTC. It is translated as CASSLGTYGGYGYTF.

This clonotype was picked up many times. The rearrangement uses TRBV20-1 and TRBJ2-5; TRBD1 is a possible D gene (6 bases). Germline CDR1 and CDR2: DFQATT and SNEGSKA (reference sequence). The CDR3 has 13 residues. V was clipped by 1 base and J by 4 bases, with 10 bases between them. The CDR3 DNA is TGCAGTGCTAGAGCCCGGACAGTAGAGACCCAGTACTTC. The encoded protein is CSARARTVETQYF.